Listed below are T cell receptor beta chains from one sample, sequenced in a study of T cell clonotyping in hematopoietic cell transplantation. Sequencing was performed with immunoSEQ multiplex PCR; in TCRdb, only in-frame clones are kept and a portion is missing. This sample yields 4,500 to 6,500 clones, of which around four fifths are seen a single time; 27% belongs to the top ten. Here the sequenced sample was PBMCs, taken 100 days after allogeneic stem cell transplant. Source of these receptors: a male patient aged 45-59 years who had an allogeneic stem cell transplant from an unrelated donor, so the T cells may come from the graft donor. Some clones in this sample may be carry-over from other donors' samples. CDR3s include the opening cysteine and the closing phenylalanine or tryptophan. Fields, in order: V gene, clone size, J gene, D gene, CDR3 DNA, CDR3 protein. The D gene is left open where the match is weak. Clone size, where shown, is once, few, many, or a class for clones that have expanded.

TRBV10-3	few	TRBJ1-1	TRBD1	TGTGCCATCACATCGGGACAGGGGGACACTGAAGCTTTCTTT	CAITSGQGDTEAFF
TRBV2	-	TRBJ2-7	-	TGTGCCAGCACACCGGGATTTGCGGGCGAGCAGTACTTC	CASTPGFAGEQYF
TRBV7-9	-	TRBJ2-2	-	TGTGCCAGCAGCTTAGTAGCAGGGGCGAACACCGGGGAGCTGTTTTTT	CASSLVAGANTGELFF
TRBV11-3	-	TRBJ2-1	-	TGTGCCAGCAGCGCCGACCCAACTGGAAATGAGCAGTTCTTC	CASSADPTGNEQFF
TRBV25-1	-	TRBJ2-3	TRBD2	TGTGCCAGCAGTGACCAGTGGGGGGGGACGCAGTATTTT	CASSDQWGGTQYF
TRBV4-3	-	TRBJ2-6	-	TGCGCCAGCAGCCAAGAAAGCTCTGGGGCCAACGTCCTGACTTTC	CASSQESSGANVLTF
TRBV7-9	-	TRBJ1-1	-	TGTGCCAGCAGCTTTCAGGGGACCTTGAACACTGAAGCTTTCTTT	CASSFQGTLNTEAFF
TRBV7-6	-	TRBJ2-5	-	TGTGCCAGCAGCCTCACAGAGAGCCAAGAGACCCAGTACTTC	CASSLTESQETQYF
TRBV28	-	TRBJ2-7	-	TGTGCCAGCAGTTTAATATCCTTCTCCTACGAGCAGTACTTC	CASSLISFSYEQYF
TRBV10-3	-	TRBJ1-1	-	TGTGCCATCAGTGAGGGAGGACAGACGAGGACCACTGAAGCTTTCTTT	CAISEGGQTRTTEAFF
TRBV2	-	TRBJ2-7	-	TGTGCCAGCAGCCTGCCTAATCAGTACGAGCAGTACTTC	CASSLPNQYEQYF
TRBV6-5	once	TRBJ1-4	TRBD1	TGTGCCAGCAGTTATAAACAGGGGTTGGAAAAACTGTTTTTT	CASSYKQGLEKLFF
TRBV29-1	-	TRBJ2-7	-	TGCAGCGTTGTGCGCTCCTACGAGCAGTACTTC	CSVVRSYEQYF
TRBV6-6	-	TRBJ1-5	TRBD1	TGTGCCAGCAGCCGGGACAGCTCTAATCAGCCCCAGCATTTT	CASSRDSSNQPQHF
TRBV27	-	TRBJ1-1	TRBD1	TGTGCCAGCAGTGTGACAGGGAGCACTGAAGCTTTCTTT	CASSVTGSTEAFF
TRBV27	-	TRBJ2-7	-	TGTGCCAGCAGTCTATTGCTCGGCGAGCAGTACTTC	CASSLLLGEQYF
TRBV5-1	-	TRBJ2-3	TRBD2	TGCGCCAGCAGCCTACCTCTAGCGGGAGCTGGAGATACGCAGTATTTT	CASSLPLAGAGDTQYF
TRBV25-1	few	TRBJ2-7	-	TGTGCCAGCAGTCCCGACACGGGGGAGCAGTACTTC	CASSPDTGEQYF
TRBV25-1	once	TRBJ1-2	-	TGTGCCAGCAGTGCCCTGACAGATCGTGGCTATGGCTACACCTTC	CASSALTDRGYGYTF
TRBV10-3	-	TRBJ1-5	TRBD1	TGTGCCATCAGTGGACAGGGTAGTCAGCCCCAGCATTTT	CAISGQGSQPQHF
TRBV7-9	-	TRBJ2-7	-	TGTGCCAGCAGTCCCCTGACAGGTTCCTACGAGCAGTACTTC	CASSPLTGSYEQYF
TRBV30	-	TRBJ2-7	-	TGTGCCTGGAGTGACAGGGATGGACTCTACGAGCAGTACTTC	CAWSDRDGLYEQYF
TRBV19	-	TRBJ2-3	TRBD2	TGTGCCAGTAGTATGGGACTAGTTGGTACGCAGTATTTT	CASSMGLVGTQYF
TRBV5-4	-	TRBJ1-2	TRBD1	TGTGCCAGCAGTTGGACAGGGTTAGACTATGGCTACACCTTC	CASSWTGLDYGYTF
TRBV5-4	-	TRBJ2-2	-	TGTGCCAGCAGCCTAGGGGGCACCGGGGAGCTGTTTTTT	CASSLGGTGELFF
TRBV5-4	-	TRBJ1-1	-	TGTGCCAGCAGCTTACGCCTGAACACTGAAGCTTTCTTT	CASSLRLNTEAFF
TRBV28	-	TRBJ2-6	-	TGTGCCAGCAGTGGGCCGGGCTCCTGGGCCAACGTCCTGACTTTC	CASSGPGSWANVLTF
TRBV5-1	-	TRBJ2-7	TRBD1	TGCGCCAGCAGCCCCGGGACAGGTCCCTACGAGCAGTACTTC	CASSPGTGPYEQYF
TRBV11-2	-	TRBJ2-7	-	TGTGCCAGCAGCTTAGTTTACGGTAACTCCTACGAGCAGTACTTC	CASSLVYGNSYEQYF
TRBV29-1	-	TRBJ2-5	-	TGCAGCGTTGACTCCTACAGGGACCGGGAGACCCAGTACTTC	CSVDSYRDRETQYF
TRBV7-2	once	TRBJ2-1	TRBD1	TGTGCCAGCAGCTTAGCCCGGGACAGGGAGCAGTTCTTC	CASSLARDREQFF
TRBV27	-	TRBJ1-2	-	TGTGCCAGCAGTCCCCTTCCCACCGTAGCTAACTATGGCTACACCTTC	CASSPLPTVANYGYTF
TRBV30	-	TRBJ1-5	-	TGTGCCTTAGGGGGAAAGGGCAATCAGCCCCAGCATTTT	CALGGKGNQPQHF
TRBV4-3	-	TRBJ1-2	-	TGCGCCAGCAGCCAAGATATTAGAGCTAACTATGGCTACACCTTC	CASSQDIRANYGYTF